This note documents a single T cell receptor (beta chain) sequence. The antigen is undetermined. Researchers amplified the TCR beta CDR3 regions from RNA transcripts. The TCR CDR3 was amplified in a first-round RT-PCR using the HTBI primer set. TCRdb independently ran MiXCR on the multiplex PCR reads; one entry per CDR3 protein. The sample shows some 300,000 distinct CDR3 sequences, around 20% of them seen only once. Per the germline V gene, CDR1 is MDHEN and CDR2 is SYDVKM. Trimming stripped 7 bases from V and 0 bases from J, with 13 bases between. This CDR3 contains 15 residues. This record comes from a study of T cells in Graves' hyperthyroidism and ophthalmopathy. Study results and caveats: Most clonotypes expanded in thyroid above 0.001 were likewise present in blood.

The J gene is TRBJ2-4, the V gene TRBV28; tentative D call: TRBD2 (6 bases). The sequence was obtained from a man aged 45-65 years with Graves' ophthalmopathy. Specimen: blood. CDR3 protein: CASTPGGLAKNIQYF. The CDR3 DNA reads TGTGCCAGCACCCCTGGGGGGTTAGCCAAAAACATTCAGTACTTC.